The text below deals with one T cell receptor beta chain. What it binds is unknown. The entry originates in a study of radiotherapy plus CTLA-4 blockade in lung cancer. General study points: Peripheral blood showed expansion of tumor-derived TCR clones after radiotherapy and ipilimumab.

The data were produced by immunoSEQ multiplex PCR, yet TCRdb's version contains in-frame clones alone and is incomplete. The table includes roughly 53,000 clones, roughly 84% detected once. The sequence derives from a human donor with non-small cell lung cancer who had a partial response to radiotherapy plus ipilimumab. Sequencing used peripheral blood, obtained from a patient treated with radiotherapy plus ipilimumab.

CDR3 loop: CASSVVGDRDGGYTF. The CDR3 DNA is TGTGCCAGCAGCGTAGTTGGAGACAGGGATGGGGGCTACACCTTC. This chain links TRBV9 with TRBJ1-2, with 7 nucleotides matching TRBD1. The ends lost 0 bases at V and 8 bases at J; junction bases unmatched: 10. Per germline, CDR1 SGDLS and CDR2 YYNGEE. This CDR3 is 15 amino acids long.